The 7 T cell receptor beta chains presented below share a single source sample, sequenced in a study of cytomegalovirus exposure and HLA in healthy donors (dated by TCRdb to the late 2010s). The library was prepared using the immunoSEQ multiplex PCR assay. The multiplex PCR relied on a mix of 60 forward primers for TCR Vbeta segments and 13 reverse primers for TCR Jbeta segments. Held by TCRdb, this immuneACCESS table contains in-frame sequences only and omits some clones. Under half of the omission traces to an unresolved V gene where checked; the cause of the rest is unknown. Counted in this sample were 65,000 to 90,000 clones; about 69% of them appeared once. The ten most abundant clones make up around 4.3% of the sample. The sequenced sample was PBMCs. These receptors were obtained from a man aged 60 to 75 in good health and CMV-seronegative.

The chain recombines TRBV7-3 with TRBJ2-3; 8 nucleotides align to TRBD2. V lost 5 bases, J lost 2 bases, and 12 bases stayed unmatched. The V gene's germline CDR1 is SGHTA and CDR2 FQGTGA. The length of the CDR3 is 17 residues. CDR3 sequence reads: CASSPGGGGPITDTQYF. DNA of the CDR3: TGTGCCAGCAGCCCGGGAGGGGGGGGCCCTATCACAGATACGCAGTATTTT.

J is TRBJ1-4 and V is TRBV13; TRBD1 aligns across 11 bases. Trimming at V came to 5 bases and at J to 7 bases, leaving 9 bases not matched to a gene. The germline CDR1 and CDR2 sequences are PRHDT and FYEKMQ (reference sequence). The CDR3 extends over 16 amino acids. The CDR3 region has the DNA TGTGCCAGCAGCGAGGGACAGGGGGTGGGCAGTGAAAAACTGTTTTTT. Translating it yields CASSEGQGVGSEKLFF.

This chain uses TRBV6-5 with TRBJ1-1, with 8 bases matching TRBD1. The germline gives CDR1 MNHEY, CDR2 SVGAGI. CDR3 size: 14 residues. V dropped 6 bases and J dropped 6; count of bases not matched to a gene: 9. CDR3 sequence reads: CASSATGGVAEAFF. The CDR3 nucleotides are TGTGCCAGCAGCGCCACAGGGGGGGTGGCTGAAGCTTTCTTT.

This chain joins TRBV5-1 and TRBJ2-1, with TRBD2 matching over 7 bases. There are 16 residues in the CDR3. The junction had 10 bases not matched to a gene; V was cut back by 4 bases and J by 3 bases. Germline V gives CDR1 SGHRS, CDR2 YFSETQ. CDR3 loop: CASSPTEASGYNEQFF. The CDR3 DNA is TGCGCCAGCAGCCCGACCGAGGCTAGCGGCTACAATGAGCAGTTCTTC. Together with reference TRBV5-1 and TRBJ2-1, the CDR3 gives the full variable domain: KAGVTQTPRYLIKTRGQQVTLSCSPISGHRSVSWYQQTPGQGLQFLFEYFSETQRNKGNFPGRFSGRQFSNSRSEMNVSTLELGDSALYLCASSPTEASGYNEQFFGPGTRLTVL.

Turning to this clone: At one boundary the junction diverges from the germline segment, which might be a read error. DNA for the CDR3: TGTTCCAGCAGCTTAATTCAGGGATCCTACGAGCAGTACTTC. Translated: CSSSLIQGSYEQYF. The chain carries TRBV7-9 and TRBJ2-7; the D gene is possibly TRBD1 (5 bases). Germline V CDR1 and CDR2: SEHNR, FQNEAQ (reference sequence). The CDR3 spans 14 residues.

This sequence joins TRBV6-5 and TRBJ1-5; D remains ambiguous. V dropped 10 bases and J dropped 3 bases, with 10 bases sitting between them. Per the germline V gene, CDR1 is MNHEY and CDR2 is SVGAGI. This CDR3 contains 12 residues. The CDR3, as DNA: TGTGCCACCCGGGGAGTCAATCAGCCCCAGCATTTT. Its translation: CATRGVNQPQHF.

The chain is built from TRBV9 and TRBJ1-4, with D hard to call. With 0 bases removed from V and 0 bases from J, the gap between germline ends came to 12 bases. Germline CDR1 and CDR2: SGDLS and YYNGEE. The CDR3 contains 17 residues. CDR3 DNA sequence: TGTGCCAGCAGCGTAGGGGGAGCGGGCCCAACTAATGAAAAACTGTTTTTT. It encodes CASSVGGAGPTNEKLFF.